Below, 6 T cell receptor beta chains from the same sample are listed, as sequenced in a study of blood T cell repertoires in COVID-19. TCRdb keeps only in-frame clones here, not all; method: immunoSEQ multiplex PCR. This repertoire shows approximately 67,000 clones, about nine tenths found once; its top ten account for around 5.3%. Sequenced sample: peripheral blood. The receptor set was obtained from a man aged 50 to 59 with active COVID-19.

The CDR3 DNA reads TGTGCCAGCAGCCTGGGACTAGCGGCGAACACCGGGGAGCTGTTTTTT. This codes for CASSLGLAANTGELFF. This chain links TRBV7-9 with TRBJ2-2, with TRBD2 matching over 11 bases. V lost 5 bases, J lost 0 bases, and 2 bases stayed unmatched. Germline CDR1 reads SEHNR; CDR2 reads FQNEAQ (reference sequence). The CDR3 has 16 residues.

The chain has TRBV5-1 and TRBJ1-3, with D unclear. Germline V lookup: CDR1 SGHRS, CDR2 YFSETQ. Trimming left V 3 bases short and J 0 bases short, with 13 bases between. The CDR3 contains 16 residues. The CDR3 spells CASSSMSGSSGNTIYF. DNA for the CDR3: TGCGCCAGCAGCTCAATGTCTGGCAGCTCTGGAAACACCATATATTTT. The whole variable domain, filled in from reference TRBV5-1 and TRBJ1-3, reads KAGVTQTPRYLIKTRGQQVTLSCSPISGHRSVSWYQQTPGQGLQFLFEYFSETQRNKGNFPGRFSGRQFSNSRSEMNVSTLELGDSALYLCASSSMSGSSGNTIYFGEGSWLTVV.

Only one count was recorded for this clone. The V gene is TRBV19, the J gene TRBJ2-1; 10 positions agree with TRBD2. The CDR3 runs 20 residues. Germline V gene data show CDR1 as LNHDA and CDR2 as SQIVND (reference sequence). V lost 2 bases to trimming and J lost 0 bases; unmatched junction nucleotides: 13. DNA of the CDR3: TGTGCCAGTAGTATAAGTCGGGTCAGCGGGAGGGCCCTCTCCTACAATGAGCAGTTCTTC. Protein product: CASSISRVSGRALSYNEQFF.

This clone was picked up one time. V gene TRBV19 combines with J gene TRBJ1-5; possibly TRBD1 for D (5 bases). Germline V gene lookup returns CDR1 LNHDA and CDR2 SQIVND (reference sequence). The CDR3 consists of 12 residues. Trimming left V 6 bases short and J 7 bases short, with 10 bases between. CDR3 bases: TGTGCCAGTAGATGGGGGGAACAGCCCCAGCATTTT. This encodes CASRWGEQPQHF. Supplemented by reference TRBV19 and TRBJ1-5, the full variable domain reads DGGITQSPKYLFRKEGQNVTLSCEQNLNHDAMYWYRQDPGQGLRLIYYSQIVNDFQKGDIAEGYSVSREKKESFPLTVTSAQKNPTAFYLCASRWGEQPQHFGDGTRLSIL.

This clone was detected once. V usage is TRBV11-1 and J usage is TRBJ2-1; 8 bases fit TRBD2. Germline-derived CDR1 and CDR2 are SGHAT and FQDESV (reference sequence). With 5 bases clipped from V and 7 bases from J, the junction kept 10 bases outside the gene matches. This CDR3 is 15 amino acids long. The CDR3 nucleotides are TGTGCCAGCAGCCCCCTAAGCGGGAGAGGGAATGAGCAGTTCTTC. It is translated as CASSPLSGRGNEQFF.

The chain recombines TRBV3-1 (or the pseudogene TRBV3-2) with TRBJ1-1, with 8 bases matching TRBD1. The CDR3 loop spans 15 amino acids. Germline-derived CDR1 and CDR2 are LGHDT and YNNKEL (reference sequence). Trimming took 2 bases from V and 7 from J; bases not matched to a gene: 9. The CDR3 loop is CASSQQGALADEAFF. DNA for the CDR3: TGTGCCAGCAGCCAACAGGGGGCCTTGGCCGATGAAGCTTTCTTT.